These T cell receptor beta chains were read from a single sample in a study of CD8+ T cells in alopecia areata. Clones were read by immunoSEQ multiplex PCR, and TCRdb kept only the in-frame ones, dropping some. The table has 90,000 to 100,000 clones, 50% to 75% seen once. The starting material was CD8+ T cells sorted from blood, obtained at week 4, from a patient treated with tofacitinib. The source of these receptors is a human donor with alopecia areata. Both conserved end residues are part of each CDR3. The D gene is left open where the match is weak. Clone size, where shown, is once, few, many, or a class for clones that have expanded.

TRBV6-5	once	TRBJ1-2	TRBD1	TGTGCCAGCACAATGACAGGGTACTATGGCTACACCTTC	CASTMTGYYGYTF
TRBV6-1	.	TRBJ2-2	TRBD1	TGTGCCAGCAGTGAAGAGACAGGGTCCCCCGGGGAGCTGTTTTTT	CASSEETGSPGELFF
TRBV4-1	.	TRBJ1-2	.	TGCGCCAGCAGCCAAGCACTGGAGGGATATGGCTACACCTTC	CASSQALEGYGYTF
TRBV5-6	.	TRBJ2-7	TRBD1	TGTGCCAGCACCCCGGGACAGGGAAACGAGCAGTACTTC	CASTPGQGNEQYF
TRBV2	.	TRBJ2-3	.	TGTGCCAGCACGTCAGAACCCACCTACTCAGATACGCAGTATTTT	CASTSEPTYSDTQYF
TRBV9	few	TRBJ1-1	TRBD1	TGTGCCAGCACCTTACTGGGACAGCCGAACACTGAAGCTTTCTTT	CASTLLGQPNTEAFF
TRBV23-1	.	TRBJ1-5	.	TGCGCCAGCATTTCCTTCGGGAGGGCAGACTATCAGCCCCAGCATTTT	CASISFGRADYQPQHF
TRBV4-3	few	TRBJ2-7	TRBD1	TGCGCCAGCAGCCAAGACCGGGACAGGGGCTACGAGCAGTACTTC	CASSQDRDRGYEQYF
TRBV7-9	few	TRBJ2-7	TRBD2	TGTGCCAGCAGCGGGACGACTAGCGGGCGGAGCTCCTACGAGCAGTACTTC	CASSGTTSGRSSYEQYF
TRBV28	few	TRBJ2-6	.	TGTGCCAGCAGTTTTTGGATACACTCTGGGGCCAACGTCCTGACTTTC	CASSFWIHSGANVLTF
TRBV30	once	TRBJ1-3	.	TGTGCCTGGAGTGCAGGGATTGGAAACACCATATATTTT	CAWSAGIGNTIYF
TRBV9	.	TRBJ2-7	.	TGTGCCAGCAGCGTAGTCCCAGGGGCGGGCTACGAGCAGTACTTC	CASSVVPGAGYEQYF
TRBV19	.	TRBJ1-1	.	TGTGCCAGTAGTGAGGGGGACCGTATGGACACTGAAGCTTTCTTT	CASSEGDRMDTEAFF
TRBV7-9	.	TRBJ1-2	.	TGTGCCAGCAGACCGTTGGAGGGGGTGTACTATGGCTACACCTTC	CASRPLEGVYYGYTF
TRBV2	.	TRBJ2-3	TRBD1	TGTGCCAGCAGAACCGGGACAGGGGTGACAGATACGCAGTATTTT	CASRTGTGVTDTQYF
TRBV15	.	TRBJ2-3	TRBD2	TGTGCCACCAGCACAGCGGGAGGGCCGGGGACAGATACGCAGTATTTT	CATSTAGGPGTDTQYF
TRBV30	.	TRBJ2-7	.	TGTGCCTGGAGCGCTCAAGGGAACGAGCAGTACTTC	CAWSAQGNEQYF
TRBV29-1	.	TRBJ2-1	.	TGCAGCGTTGAGGGTCAGGACGATACCTACAATGAGCAGTTCTTC	CSVEGQDDTYNEQFF
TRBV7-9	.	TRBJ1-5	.	TGTGCCAGCAGCTTAGGGGGGGATCAGCCCCAGCATTTT	CASSLGGDQPQHF
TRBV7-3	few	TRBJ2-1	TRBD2	TGTGCCAGCAGCCCTCTTAGCGGGGGGGCTTCTGGAAATGAGCAGTTCTTC	CASSPLSGGASGNEQFF
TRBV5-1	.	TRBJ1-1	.	TGCGCCAGCAGCTTGGACAGGTTGAACACTGAAGCTTTCTTT	CASSLDRLNTEAFF
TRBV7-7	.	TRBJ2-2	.	TGTGCCAGCAGCCCAGGTGTTTCCGGGGAGCTGTTTTTT	CASSPGVSGELFF